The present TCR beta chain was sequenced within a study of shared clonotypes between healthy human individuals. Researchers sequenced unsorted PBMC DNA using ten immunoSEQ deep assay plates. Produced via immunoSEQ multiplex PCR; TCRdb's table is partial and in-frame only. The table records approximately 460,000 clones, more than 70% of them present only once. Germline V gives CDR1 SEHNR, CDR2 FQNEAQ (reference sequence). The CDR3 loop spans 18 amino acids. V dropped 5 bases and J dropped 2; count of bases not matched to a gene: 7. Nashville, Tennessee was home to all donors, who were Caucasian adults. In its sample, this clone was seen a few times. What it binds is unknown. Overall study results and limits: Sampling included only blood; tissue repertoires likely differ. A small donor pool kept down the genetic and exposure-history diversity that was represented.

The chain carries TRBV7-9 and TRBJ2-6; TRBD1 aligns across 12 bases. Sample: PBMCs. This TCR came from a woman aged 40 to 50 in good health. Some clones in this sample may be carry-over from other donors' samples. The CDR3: CASSARDRGLPGANVLTF. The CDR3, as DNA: TGTGCCAGCAGCGCCCGGGACAGGGGGCTCCCTGGGGCCAACGTCCTGACTTTC.